These 32 T cell receptor beta chains were sequenced from one sample in a study of blood T cell repertoires in COVID-19. Clones were read by immunoSEQ multiplex PCR, and TCRdb kept only the in-frame ones, dropping some. The top ten hold roughly a quarter of the sample, which has 90,000 to 150,000 clones, 85% to 90% seen once. Sequencing was performed on peripheral blood. The receptors come from a man in his sixties or seventies with active or convalescent COVID-19.

In its sample, this clone was seen once. The chain employs TRBV18 and TRBJ2-5; TRBD1 might be the D (6 bases). Trimming stripped 3 bases from V and 2 bases from J, with 7 bases between. CDR1 is KGHSH and CDR2 is LQKENI in the germline V gene. The CDR3 is 13 residues long. The CDR3 nucleotides read TGTGCCAGCTCACCCGGACAGCAAGAGACCCAGTACTTC. Its protein product is CASSPGQQETQYF.

The chain links TRBV19 to TRBJ1-4; weak D call: TRBD1 (5 bases). Germline-derived CDR1 and CDR2 are LNHDA and SQIVND (reference sequence). V was shortened by 5 bases and J by 10 bases, with 20 bases between the two germline ends. This CDR3 has 15 amino acids. The CDR3 nucleotides are TGTGCCAGTAGTCCCCTTGAAAGTATAAGGGGAAAACTGTTTTTT. This codes for CASSPLESIRGKLFF.

The J gene is TRBJ2-5, the V gene TRBV28; a weak D match, TRBD2 (6 bases). The germline CDR1 and CDR2 sequences are MDHEN and SYDVKM. This CDR3 is 17 amino acids long. V gave up 8 bases and J gave up 5 bases, with 27 bases separating them. The CDR3 bases are TGTGCCAGCGGTCTACGAAAACTTAGCGGTGCGGGCGAGACCCAGTACTTC. It yields the protein CASGLRKLSGAGETQYF. Full variable domain (rest looked up from reference TRBV28 and TRBJ2-5): DVKVTQSSRYLVKRTGEKVFLECVQDMDHENMFWYRQDPGLGLRLIYFSYDVKMKEKGDIPEGYSVSREKKERFSLILESASTNQTSMYLCASGLRKLSGAGETQYFGPGTRLLVL.

The chain employs TRBV30 and TRBJ2-1, with 10 bases aligning to TRBD2. The V gene end was trimmed by 0 bases and the J gene end by 10 bases; junction bases not matched to a gene: 6. CDR3 size: 14 residues. The V gene's germline CDR1 is GTSNPN and CDR2 SVGIG (reference sequence). The CDR3 coding sequence is TGTGCCTGGAGTGTACGACTAGCGGGTGGAGAGCAGTTCTTC. It encodes CAWSVRLAGGEQFF.

This chain connects TRBV15 to TRBJ2-1; possibly TRBD1 for D (6 bases). The CDR3 has 15 amino acids. CDR1 and CDR2 from the germline V gene are LNHNV and YYDKDF (reference sequence). Trimming took 4 bases from V and 7 from J, leaving 17 bases between them. Written as DNA, the CDR3 is TGTGCCACCAGCACCCCCCGAGGGGGTTGGAATGAGCAGTTCTTC. Translating gives CATSTPRGGWNEQFF. Full variable domain (missing parts from reference TRBV15 and TRBJ2-1): DAMVIQNPRYQVTQFGKPVTLSCSQTLNHNVMYWYQQKSSQAPKLLFHYYDKDFNNEADTPDNFQSRRPNTSFCFLDIRSPGLGDTAMYLCATSTPRGGWNEQFFGPGTRLTVL.

This chain joins TRBV10-3 and TRBJ2-7; TRBD2 agrees at 9 bases. Germline V gene sequence: CDR1 ENHRY, CDR2 SYGVKD. With V trimmed by 6 bases and J by 2 bases, 5 bases remained unmatched. The CDR3 extends over 14 amino acids. CDR3 DNA: TGTGCCATCAGCGGGACTAGCTCTACCTACGAGCAGTACTTC. Amino acids: CAISGTSSTYEQYF.

CDR3 residues: CASSLMGTGRETQYF. CDR3 DNA sequence: TGTGCCAGCAGCTTAATGGGGACAGGGCGAGAGACCCAGTACTTC. The J gene is TRBJ2-5, the V gene TRBV7-3, with 9 nucleotides matching TRBD1. From germline, CDR1 is SGHTA and CDR2 FQGTGA. The length of the CDR3 is 15 residues. Trimming at V came to 1 base and at J to 4 bases, leaving 4 bases not matched to a gene.

CDR3 nucleotide sequence: TGCGCCAGCAGCCTATTACCGGGACAGGGGGATGAGCAGTACTTC. This translates into CASSLLPGQGDEQYF. The rearrangement links TRBV5-1 to TRBJ2-7; TRBD1 matches at 11 bases. The CDR3 covers 15 residues. Trimming at V came to 4 bases and at J to 7 bases, leaving 10 bases not matched to a gene. Per the germline V gene, CDR1 is SGHRS and CDR2 is YFSETQ. The full variable domain, rest sourced from reference TRBV5-1 and TRBJ2-7, is KAGVTQTPRYLIKTRGQQVTLSCSPISGHRSVSWYQQTPGQGLQFLFEYFSETQRNKGNFPGRFSGRQFSNSRSEMNVSTLELGDSALYLCASSLLPGQGDEQYFGPGTRLTVT.

The chain combines TRBV6-4 with TRBJ1-5, with TRBD1 matching over 10 bases. J lost 5 bases, V lost 0 bases, and 4 bases had no gene match. This CDR3 is 16 amino acids long. Looked up from germline, CDR1 is MRHNA and CDR2 is SNTAGT. The CDR3 bases are TGTGCCAGCAGTGACTCCCGACAGGGGGCTTATCAGCCCCAGCATTTT. Its translation: CASSDSRQGAYQPQHF.

The chain joins TRBV5-1 to TRBJ2-7, with D uncertain. The CDR3 runs to 13 residues. V was shortened by 1 base and J by 1 base, with 6 bases between the two germline ends. The germline CDR1 and CDR2 sequences are SGHRS and YFSETQ. The CDR3 region is CASSLTESYEQYF. The CDR3 DNA sequence: TGCGCCAGCAGCTTGACAGAGTCCTACGAGCAGTACTTC.

In its sample, this clone was seen once. The genes are TRBV11-2 and TRBJ1-1, with a tentative D call TRBD1 (5 bases). The CDR3 is made up of 14 amino acids. CDR1 is SGHAT, CDR2 FQNNGV, per germline. The V end was cut by 7 bases, the J end by 0 bases, with 12 bases between. Here the CDR3 DNA reads TGTGCCAGCACCCGTGGGGGGATGAACACTGAAGCTTTCTTT. It is translated as CASTRGGMNTEAFF.

Of note for this clone: The same CDR3 arises from other DNA sequences in this sample as well. J is TRBJ2-5 and V is TRBV5-1, with D perhaps TRBD1 (6 bases). Germline lookup yields CDR1 SGHRS and CDR2 YFSETQ. The CDR3 extends over 14 amino acids. Trimming took 0 bases from V and 1 from J, leaving 7 bases between them. CDR3: CASSLGTAQETQYF. The CDR3 DNA reads TGCGCCAGCAGCTTGGGGACAGCCCAAGAGACCCAGTACTTC.

The CDR3 here is CAWRSRLAGYEQYF. In nucleotides, the CDR3 is TGTGCCTGGAGATCACGACTAGCGGGGTACGAGCAGTACTTC. The gene calls are TRBV30 and TRBJ2-7; 11 positions agree with TRBD2. CDR1 is GTSNPN, CDR2 SVGIG, per germline (reference sequence). This CDR3 has 14 residues. V was pared by 3 bases and J by 4 bases, with 5 bases of the junction left unmatched.

The chain has TRBV27 and TRBJ1-1; D possibly corresponds to TRBD1 (6 bases). CDR1 is MNHEY, CDR2 SMNVEV, per germline (reference sequence). The CDR3 extends over 12 amino acids. V lost 5 bases and J 10 bases, leaving 14 bases between the germline ends. CDR3 DNA: TGTGCCAGCAGTCGAGACAGGTTACGAGCTTTCTTT. Protein product: CASSRDRLRAFF.

V and J are TRBV5-1 and TRBJ1-2; D possibly corresponds to TRBD1 (6 bases). Germline assignment: CDR1 SGHRS and CDR2 YFSETQ. V was pared by 0 bases and J by 4 bases, with 10 bases between. CDR3 size: 14 residues. The CDR3 protein is CASSLEGDSYGYTF. CDR3 nucleotide sequence: TGCGCCAGCAGCTTGGAGGGGGATAGCTATGGCTACACCTTC.

V and J are TRBV6-7 and TRBJ2-1; the match to TRBD2 covers 13 bases. TRBV6-7 is placed among ORFs of uncertain function. V lost 8 bases and J lost 2; bases outside the gene matches: 6. The CDR3 is 16 residues long. The CDR3 is CASSSGTSGTYNEQFF. The CDR3 region has the DNA TGTGCCAGCTCCTCCGGGACTAGCGGGACCTACAATGAGCAGTTCTTC.

J is TRBJ1-4 and V is TRBV2; D remains ambiguous. CDR3 size: 13 residues. Germline V gene sequence: CDR1 SNHLY, CDR2 FYNNEI. The germline V and J ends were trimmed by 3 bases and 8 bases, with 10 bases remaining between them. The CDR3 DNA sequence: TGTGCCAGCAGTGAGTCGGAGAACGAAAAACTGTTTTTT. Translating gives CASSESENEKLFF.

The chain joins TRBV5-1 to TRBJ2-2, with 7 nucleotides matching TRBD1. Unmatched junction bases numbered 7, after V lost 4 bases and J lost 1 base. The CDR3 extends over 16 amino acids. Germline CDR1 reads SGHRS; CDR2 reads YFSETQ. CDR3 sequence: CASSPRQGMNTGELFF. For the CDR3, the DNA is TGCGCCAGCAGCCCCAGACAGGGAATGAACACCGGGGAGCTGTTTTTT.

The rearrangement links TRBV29-1 to TRBJ1-2, with D unresolved. Deletions cut 4 bases from V and 0 bases from J, with 9 bases between. This CDR3 spans 13 amino acids. The germline V gene encodes CDR1 SQVTM and CDR2 ANQGSEA. The CDR3 DNA reads TGCAGCGTTGTTGGCCAGACTAACTATGGCTACACCTTC. Translating gives CSVVGQTNYGYTF.

This chain joins TRBV10-3 and TRBJ1-1, with D possibly matching TRBD1 (6 bases). The CDR3 is 13 amino acids. The V gene's germline CDR1 is ENHRY and CDR2 SYGVKD. V lost 7 bases to trimming and J lost 1 base, with 10 bases between them. The CDR3 sequence is CAINRDGNTEAFF. The CDR3 DNA reads as TGTGCCATCAACAGGGACGGGAACACTGAAGCTTTCTTT.

CDR3 sequence (DNA): TGTGCCAGTAGTATAAACCCCGGGACAGGGGGTCTTTACGAGCAGTACTTC. It yields the protein CASSINPGTGGLYEQYF. The chain uses TRBV19 and TRBJ2-7; 11 nucleotides match TRBD1. After removal of 2 bases from V and 4 bases from J, the junction contained 10 bases not matched to a gene. Germline CDR1 reads LNHDA; CDR2 reads SQIVND (reference sequence). The CDR3 length is 17 residues.

The chain has TRBV19 and TRBJ2-3; D might be TRBD1 (5 bases). The CDR3 has 14 amino acids. The germline gives CDR1 LNHDA, CDR2 SQIVND (reference sequence). Trimming cost V 3 bases and J 3 bases, with 10 bases left between them. CDR3 loop: CASSIGQGTDTQYF. The CDR3 DNA reads as TGTGCCAGTAGTATCGGGCAGGGAACAGATACGCAGTATTTT. Full variable domain (remainder filled in from reference TRBV19 and TRBJ2-3): DGGITQSPKYLFRKEGQNVTLSCEQNLNHDAMYWYRQDPGQGLRLIYYSQIVNDFQKGDIAEGYSVSREKKESFPLTVTSAQKNPTAFYLCASSIGQGTDTQYFGPGTRLTVL.

The V call is TRBV2, the J call TRBJ1-5, with TRBD1 matching over 8 bases. J lost 4 bases, V lost 9 bases, and 11 bases had no gene match. Germline V CDR1 and CDR2: SNHLY, FYNNEI. This CDR3 is 15 amino acids long. The CDR3 DNA follows: TGTGCCAGTGAGAAACAGGGGGAAACAAATCAGCCCCAGCATTTT. Translation gives CASEKQGETNQPQHF.

V gene TRBV3-1 (or the pseudogene TRBV3-2) combines with J gene TRBJ2-5; 9 bases align to TRBD1. This CDR3 has 13 residues. Losses at the gene ends were 2 bases for V and 12 bases for J; bases not matched to a gene: 7. CDR1 is LGHDT, CDR2 YNNKEL, per germline (reference sequence). The CDR3 nucleotides are TGTGCCAGCAGCCAAACAAGGCGGGACAGGGAGTACTTC. Translation gives CASSQTRRDREYF.

The chain is built from TRBV9 and TRBJ2-3, with a weak D call TRBD1 (6 bases). Germline V CDR1 and CDR2: SGDLS, YYNGEE. Trimming stripped 4 bases from V and 4 bases from J, with 16 bases between. This CDR3 is built from 15 residues. The chain's CDR3 is CASSQQGMVPDTQYF. CDR3 sequence (DNA): TGTGCCAGCAGCCAACAGGGTATGGTACCAGATACGCAGTATTTT.

The chain carries TRBV28 and TRBJ2-1; a weak D match, TRBD2 (6 bases). Looked up from germline, CDR1 is MDHEN and CDR2 is SYDVKM. CDR3 size: 14 residues. Trimming took 3 bases from V and 6 from J, leaving 12 bases between them. The CDR3 loop is CASSFGGRTNEQFF. In nucleotides, the CDR3 is TGTGCCAGCAGTTTTGGGGGGAGGACCAATGAGCAGTTCTTC.

The chain recombines TRBV3-1 (or the pseudogene TRBV3-2) with TRBJ2-6, with TRBD2 matching over 12 bases. Losses at the gene ends were 5 bases for V and 0 bases for J; bases not matched to a gene: 5. Germline loops: CDR1 LGHDT, CDR2 YNNKEL (reference sequence). The length of the CDR3 is 18 residues. DNA of the CDR3: TGTGCCAGCAGCAGGACTAGCGGGAAGACCTCTGGGGCCAACGTCCTGACTTTC. The encoded protein is CASSRTSGKTSGANVLTF.

This clone was detected a few times. The genes are TRBV11-1 and TRBJ1-5; D unclear. The CDR3 has 13 amino acids. Germline loops: CDR1 SGHAT, CDR2 FQDESV (reference sequence). Trimming shortened V by 5 bases and J by 0 bases, and 5 bases separated the two germline ends. CDR3 sequence (DNA): TGTGCCAGCAGCCTTTATAGCAATCAGCCCCAGCATTTT. Residues: CASSLYSNQPQHF.

This clone was picked up one time. The V call is TRBV9, the J call TRBJ2-2; D is perhaps TRBD1 (5 bases). Trimming removed 0 bases at V and 2 bases at J, with 8 bases between. In germline, CDR1 is SGDLS, CDR2 YYNGEE. The CDR3 length is 15 residues. The CDR3 sequence: CASSVEQANTGELFF. CDR3 DNA: TGTGCCAGCAGCGTAGAACAGGCCAACACCGGGGAGCTGTTTTTT. Using reference TRBV9 and TRBJ2-2 for the parts outside the CDR3, the full variable domain is DSGVTQTPKHLITATGQRVTLRCSPRSGDLSVYWYQQSLDQGLQFLIQYYNGEERAKGNILERFSAQQFPDLHSELNLSSLELGDSALYFCASSVEQANTGELFFGEGSRLTVL.

The chain couples TRBV10-3 to TRBJ2-3; D is possibly TRBD2 (6 bases). Germline V gene lookup returns CDR1 ENHRY and CDR2 SYGVKD. V was pared by 7 bases and J by 0 bases, with 14 bases between. The CDR3 length is 15 residues. The CDR3 DNA reads as TGTGCCATCAACAACGGCGGGGCTAGCACAGATACGCAGTATTTT. Its protein product is CAINNGGASTDTQYF.

This chain connects TRBV7-2 to TRBJ2-1, with D possibly matching TRBD2 (6 bases). The CDR3 covers 16 residues. Germline V gene lookup returns CDR1 SGHTA and CDR2 FQGNSA. With 3 bases removed from V and 1 base from J, the gap between germline ends came to 13 bases. CDR3 region: CASSFRRGVSYNEQFF. CDR3 DNA: TGTGCCAGCAGCTTCCGCCGCGGGGTGTCCTACAATGAGCAGTTCTTC.

This clone turned up a few times. The rearrangement joins TRBV5-8 to TRBJ1-4; tentative D call: TRBD1 (5 bases). Germline V lookup: CDR1 SGHTS, CDR2 YDEGEE. There are 14 residues in the CDR3. With 2 bases removed from V and 6 bases from J, the gap between germline ends came to 11 bases. CDR3 in DNA: TGTGCCAGCAGCTTAGGTACAGGAGATGAAAAACTGTTTTTT. Its protein is CASSLGTGDEKLFF.